The rows below give T cell receptor beta chains drawn from one sample of a study of cytomegalovirus exposure and HLA in healthy donors. The assay was immunoSEQ multiplex PCR, and TCRdb's table has in-frame clones only and misses some. The data hold about 340,000 clones, with approximately 90% observed a single time. Sample: PBMCs. All receptors derive from a woman aged 18-35 years in good health and CMV-seronegative. Each CDR3 is given with its conserved first and last residue. Each record gives: J gene, CDR3 length, V gene, CDR3 protein.

>TRBJ2-7|13|TRBV5-1
CASRAGSSGEQYF
>TRBJ2-7|14|TRBV19
CASSIKIHSYEQYF
>TRBJ2-1|20|TRBV2
CASSTPMTRAQPSSYNEQFF
>TRBJ2-1|16|TRBV2
CASSGTSRSSYNEQFF
>TRBJ2-7|13|TRBV7-9
CASSQRSTYEQYF
>TRBJ2-5|15|TRBV27
CASKASGRDGETQYF
>TRBJ2-7|15|TRBV5-1
CASSLAPGTNYEQYF
>TRBJ2-1|13|TRBV18
CASSPSTSGEQFF
>TRBJ2-7|15|TRBV15
CATSRGGQGAYEQYF
>TRBJ2-1|13|TRBV4-3
CASSPDFYNEQFF
>TRBJ1-4|11|TRBV28
CASSTGDKLFF
>TRBJ1-1|17|TRBV4-1
CASSHAGRDTKNTEAFF
>TRBJ2-6|14|TRBV7-9
CASILASGANVLTF
>TRBJ1-1|14|TRBV19
CASSLGQGDTEAFF
>TRBJ2-5|15|TRBV28
CASSLGAPTQETQYF
>TRBJ2-3|13|TRBV7-2
CASSSGYRNTQYF
>TRBJ1-2|15|TRBV15
CATSRDLSDNYGYTF
>TRBJ1-2|11|TRBV19
CAIQGAGGYTF
>TRBJ2-3|20|TRBV5-4
CASSSRTGWWVREITDTQYF
>TRBJ1-2|13|TRBV2
CAEIRQGGYGYTF
>TRBJ2-7|17|TRBV18
CASSPREGVLSSYEQYF
>TRBJ2-5|11|TRBV19
CASSLSETQYF
>TRBJ2-2|16|TRBV5-1
CASSLRGNKDTGELFF
>TRBJ1-1|17|TRBV18
CASSPNPGTGGPTEAFF
>TRBJ1-2|14|TRBV19
CASSKRQGFYGYTF
>TRBJ2-7|14|TRBV5-6
CASSGSRSPYEQYF
>TRBJ1-4|15|TRBV2
CASSDQGHLNEKLFF
>TRBJ2-1|18|TRBV7-9
CASSLEDLADPRRLEQFF
>TRBJ2-1|12|TRBV10-2
CASTAGGGEQFF
>TRBJ2-1|15|TRBV6-6
CASSPSGRAVNEQFF
>TRBJ2-3|13|TRBV5-6
CASSPGGTDTQYF
>TRBJ2-7|13|TRBV29-1
CSVSGRVSYEQYF
>TRBJ1-2|15|TRBV19
CASMSSPGGIYGYTF
>TRBJ2-1|13|TRBV28
CASSFSGYNEQFF
>TRBJ2-7|14|TRBV27
CASSLQWDSYEQYF
>TRBJ2-1|11|TRBV28
CASTSREGVFF
>TRBJ1-1|14|TRBV27
CASRPGQGKTEAFF
>TRBJ2-7|16|TRBV19
CASSILFTSGRYEQYF
>TRBJ2-7|14|TRBV18
CASSDGTGSYEQYF
>TRBJ2-2|15|TRBV25-1
CASSASSGNTGELFF
>TRBJ2-7|13|TRBV27
CASSDQGAYEQYF
>TRBJ2-7|15|TRBV6-6
CASRPGTRDSYEQYF
>TRBJ1-5|14|TRBV27
CASSLEGGAQPQHF
>TRBJ2-2|17|TRBV10-3
CAISDWASETRTGELFF
>TRBJ2-3|16|TRBV25-1
CASSEGTSGTLDTQYF
>TRBJ2-7|16|TRBV6-5
CASSYTVSGSSYEQYF
>TRBJ2-5|16|TRBV11-2
CASSLEAGGPVKTQYF
>TRBJ2-1|16|TRBV27
CASSSATSGRLNEQFF
>TRBJ1-5|14|TRBV6-5
CASSPGQGDQPQHF
>TRBJ2-1|13|TRBV7-2
CASSLESRGEQFF
>TRBJ2-3|12|TRBV18
CASSPQEDTQYF